The following is a T cell receptor (beta chain) sequence with its context. This sample is part of a study of cytomegalovirus exposure and HLA in healthy donors. V was shortened by 2 bases and J by 0 bases, with 8 bases between the two germline ends. The CDR3 is 15 residues long. CDR1 is KGHSH, CDR2 LQKENI, per germline. The primer mix had 60 Vbeta and 13 Jbeta primers. Produced via immunoSEQ multiplex PCR; TCRdb's table is partial and in-frame only. This sample contains under 200,000 clones. This chain uses TRBV18 with TRBJ1-5, with D hard to call. The sequencing sample was made of PBMCs. The sequence was obtained from a man aged 25-40 years in good health and CMV-seronegative. CDR3 nucleotide sequence: TGTGCCAGCTCACCAAACCCAGATAGCAATCAGCCCCAGCATTTT. Translation gives CASSPNPDSNQPQHF. Using reference TRBV18 and TRBJ1-5 for the parts outside the CDR3, the full variable domain is NAGVMQNPRHLVRRRGQEARLRCSPMKGHSHVYWYRQLPEEGLKFMVYLQKENIIDESGMPKERFSAEFPKEGPSILRIQQVVRGDSAAYFCASSPNPDSNQPQHFGDGTRLSIL.